These 32 T cell receptor beta chains were all obtained from the same sample, sequenced in a study of T cells in Graves' hyperthyroidism and ophthalmopathy. Amplification of TCR beta CDR3 regions used RNA as the template. TCR CDR3 underwent first-round RT-PCR with the HTBI primer set. MiXCR was run by TCRdb on the multiplex PCR reads, yielding one entry per CDR3 protein. The sample contains 130,000 to 150,000 distinct CDR3 sequences, roughly a fifth of which appear only once. Sequenced: blood. The receptors were gathered from a woman aged 50 to 65 with Graves' hyperthyroidism that later progressed to Graves' ophthalmopathy.

This clonotype was seen at least ten times. This chain links TRBV6-1 with TRBJ1-1; D possibly corresponds to TRBD1 (6 bases). Deletions cut 2 bases from V and 7 bases from J, with 8 bases between. Germline lookup yields CDR1 MNHNS and CDR2 SASEGT. The CDR3 is 12 amino acids. The CDR3 region has the DNA TGTGCCAGCAGTGAATTCAGGGGTGAAGCTTTCTTT. Encoded protein: CASSEFRGEAFF.

The CDR3 is CASRYGIVYGYTF. In nucleotides, the CDR3 is TGTGCCAGCAGATACGGAATAGTCTATGGCTACACCTTC. The V call is TRBV5-6, the J call TRBJ1-2; no definite D call. V lost 5 bases and J 4 bases, leaving 12 bases between the germline ends. Germline assignment: CDR1 SGHDT and CDR2 YYEEEE. This CDR3 is built from 13 residues.

The sample holds many counts of this clonotype. This chain joins TRBV28 and TRBJ2-1; D is undetermined. The CDR3 is 14 residues long. Trimming took 5 bases from V and 9 from J, leaving 17 bases between them. Germline CDR1 is MDHEN and CDR2 is SYDVKM. CDR3 amino acids: CASSRPTVGSEQFF. The CDR3 bases are TGTGCCAGCAGTCGGCCGACTGTGGGGTCTGAGCAGTTCTTC.

In this sample, this clonotype turned up many times. The CDR3 DNA sequence: TGTGCCAGCAGTTTGGGGGTCTCCTACGAGCAGTACTTC. Amino acid sequence: CASSLGVSYEQYF. The chain joins TRBV28 to TRBJ2-7, with D possibly being TRBD1 or TRBD2 (5 bases each). This CDR3 has 13 residues. Between the trimmed V and J ends, which lost 3 bases and 0 bases, there was a span of 6 bases. Germline V CDR1 and CDR2: MDHEN, SYDVKM.

The CDR3 spells CASSQDYGARGANVLTF. DNA of the CDR3: TGTGCCAGCAGCCAAGATTACGGGGCGCGGGGGGCCAACGTCCTGACTTTC. The chain recombines TRBV3-1 with TRBJ2-6; D may match TRBD1 or TRBD2 (5 bases each). Germline V gene lookup returns CDR1 LGHDT and CDR2 YNNKEL (reference sequence). The CDR3 totals 17 residues. Trimming pared 0 bases from V and 4 bases from J, leaving 13 bases between.

Details on this clonotype: Since a much larger clone is just one base distant, this may be a read error. The conserved phenylalanine or tryptophan normally closing the CDR3 is absent here, so this likely arose from a read error. V gene TRBV5-1 combines with J gene TRBJ2-1; 8 bases line up with TRBD1. The CDR3 extends over 15 amino acids. From germline, CDR1 is SGHRS and CDR2 YFSETQ. V gave up 5 bases and J gave up 3 bases; unmatched junction bases: 7. The CDR3 DNA sequence: TGCGCCAGCAGTAACAGGGGGTATGTCTACAATGAGCAGTTCTCC. It is translated as CASSNRGYVYNEQFS.

The chain carries TRBV7-2 and TRBJ1-1; a possible D gene is TRBD1 (5 bases). Trimming pared 4 bases from V and 0 bases from J, leaving 12 bases between. The CDR3 totals 15 residues. Germline CDR1 and CDR2: SGHTA and FQGNSA. The CDR3 region is CASSSRTYMNTEAFF. CDR3 DNA: TGTGCCAGCAGCTCCCGGACATACATGAACACTGAAGCTTTCTTT. Based on the CDR3 plus reference TRBV7-2 and TRBJ1-1, the full variable domain is GAGVSQSPSNKVTEKGKDVELRCDPISGHTALYWYRQSLGQGLEFLIYFQGNSAPDKSGLPSDRFSAERTGGSVSTLTIQRTQQEDSAVYLCASSSRTYMNTEAFFGQGTRLTVV.

There are a few counts of this clonotype. The chain employs TRBV5-6 and TRBJ2-2; 9 bases are shared with TRBD2. The trim removed 0 bases at V and 4 bases at J, leaving 16 bases unmatched. Germline V gene sequence: CDR1 SGHDT, CDR2 YYEEEE. The CDR3 contains 20 residues. The CDR3: CASSLAINSGSFKSTGELFF. CDR3 coding DNA: TGTGCCAGCAGCTTGGCCATCAATAGCGGGAGTTTTAAAAGCACCGGGGAGCTGTTTTTT. Drawing the rest from reference TRBV5-6 and TRBJ2-2, the complete variable domain is DAGVTQSPTHLIKTRGQQVTLRCSPKSGHDTVSWYQQALGQGPQFIFQYYEEEERQRGNFPDRFSGHQFPNYSSELNVNALLLGDSALYLCASSLAINSGSFKSTGELFFGEGSRLTVL.

At least ten counts were recorded for this clonotype. This sequence joins TRBV6-1 and TRBJ1-5, with D tentatively TRBD1 (6 bases). With 3 bases removed from V and 3 bases from J, the gap between germline ends came to 15 bases. CDR1 is MNHNS and CDR2 is SASEGT in the germline V gene. This CDR3 contains 16 residues. CDR3 DNA: TGTGCCAGCAGTGACGTCCCGGGACAACCCAATCAGCCCCAGCATTTT. Protein sequence: CASSDVPGQPNQPQHF.

This clonotype was seen ten or more times. The CDR3 loop is CASSLSRGRVTGELFF. CDR3 sequence (DNA): TGTGCCAGCAGCCTCTCCCGGGGGCGGGTCACCGGGGAGCTGTTTTTT. V is TRBV27 and J is TRBJ2-2; possibly TRBD1 or TRBD2 for D (6 bases each). Germline CDR1 is MNHEY and CDR2 is SMNVEV (reference sequence). The CDR3 has 16 residues. V was clipped by 6 bases and J by 4 bases, with 18 bases between them.

This chain uses TRBV7-2 with TRBJ1-1, with 7 bases fitting TRBD1. Germline CDR1 reads SGHTA; CDR2 reads FQGNSA. The CDR3 is made up of 17 amino acids. Trimming at V came to 4 bases and at J to 3 bases, leaving 14 bases not matched to a gene. This CDR3 is CASSSLQGSARDTEAFF. CDR3 DNA: TGTGCCAGCAGCTCCTTACAGGGGTCTGCGCGGGACACTGAAGCTTTCTTT.

This clonotype was seen many times. V usage is TRBV30 and J usage is TRBJ2-3; the D is unclear. Germline lookup yields CDR1 GTSNPN and CDR2 SVGIG (reference sequence). The CDR3 contains 12 residues. V lost 7 bases, J lost 1 base, and 9 bases lay in between. The CDR3 DNA reads TGTGCCTCCCCAAGCGGCACAGATACGCAGTATTTT. Protein: CASPSGTDTQYF. The whole variable domain, filled in from reference TRBV30 and TRBJ2-3, reads SQTIHQWPATLVQPVGSPLSLECTVEGTSNPNLYWYRQAAGRGLQLLFYSVGIGQISSEVPQNLSASRPQDRQFILSSKKLLLSDSGFYLCASPSGTDTQYFGPGTRLTVL.

This clonotype occurred a few times. This chain connects TRBV2 to TRBJ2-5; 9 bases align to TRBD2. Germline V lookup: CDR1 SNHLY, CDR2 FYNNEI. The CDR3 has 14 residues. V gave up 4 bases and J gave up 2 bases; unmatched junction bases: 2. The CDR3 coding sequence is TGTGCCAGCAGTGGACTAGCGGAGCAAGAGACCCAGTACTTC. Translation gives CASSGLAEQETQYF.

Ten or more counts support this clonotype. The J gene is TRBJ2-1, the V gene TRBV6-2 or TRBV6-3; D may be TRBD2 (5 bases). The CDR3 contains 20 residues. Germline assignment: CDR1 MNHEY and CDR2 SVGEGT. V lost 0 bases to trimming and J lost 0 bases, with 21 bases between them. The CDR3: CASSYSLTSFKRSSYNEQFF. Written as DNA, the CDR3 is TGTGCCAGCAGTTACTCCCTCACATCTTTTAAGCGGAGCTCCTACAATGAGCAGTTCTTC.

This clonotype was picked up many times. The rearrangement links TRBV28 to TRBJ2-5, with 12 nucleotides matching TRBD2. V was pared by 6 bases and J by 5 bases, with 7 bases of the junction left unmatched. Per germline, CDR1 MDHEN and CDR2 SYDVKM. The CDR3 is made up of 15 amino acids. In nucleotides, the CDR3 is TGTGCCAGCAGCCGGAGACTAGCGGGGGTGGAGACCCAGTACTTC. Amino acids: CASSRRLAGVETQYF. The whole variable domain, filled in from reference TRBV28 and TRBJ2-5, reads DVKVTQSSRYLVKRTGEKVFLECVQDMDHENMFWYRQDPGLGLRLIYFSYDVKMKEKGDIPEGYSVSREKKERFSLILESASTNQTSMYLCASSRRLAGVETQYFGPGTRLLVL.

This clonotype appeared a few times. V usage is TRBV7-9 and J usage is TRBJ1-1; 11 nucleotides match TRBD1. From germline, CDR1 is SEHNR and CDR2 FQNEAQ (reference sequence). The CDR3 spans 15 residues. Germline trimming cut 5 bases from V and 0 bases from J; bases unmatched to any gene: 2. CDR3 region: CASSPDRGLNTEAFF. CDR3 nucleotide sequence: TGTGCCAGCAGCCCGGACAGGGGGCTGAACACTGAAGCTTTCTTT.

In its sample, this clonotype was seen many times. The chain carries TRBV2 and TRBJ2-2, with 8 bases fitting TRBD1. The CDR3 is made up of 14 amino acids. Germline lookup yields CDR1 SNHLY and CDR2 FYNNEI. Trimming removed 6 bases from V and 5 bases from J; junction bases left unmatched: 5. The CDR3: CASRDRVLTGELFF. CDR3 nucleotides: TGTGCCAGCAGGGACAGGGTACTGACCGGGGAGCTGTTTTTT.

The V and J genes are TRBV20-1 and TRBJ2-1; a possible D gene is TRBD1 (6 bases). The CDR3 sequence is 14 residues long. Between the trimmed V and J ends, which lost 4 bases and 7 bases, there was a span of 17 bases. In germline, CDR1 is DFQATT, CDR2 SNEGSKA (reference sequence). CDR3 residues: CSATSDSPGNEQFF. The CDR3 coding sequence is TGCAGTGCTACCTCGGACAGTCCTGGGAATGAGCAGTTCTTC.

There are many counts of this clonotype. This chain joins TRBV28 and TRBJ2-7; TRBD1 is a possible D gene (6 bases). The germline V gene encodes CDR1 MDHEN and CDR2 SYDVKM. This CDR3 comprises 17 residues. Trimming took 1 base from V and 2 from J, leaving 18 bases between them. Here the CDR3 reads CASSLSPGLGQTYEQYF. The CDR3 nucleotides read TGTGCCAGCAGTTTATCCCCGGGTTTGGGACAAACCTACGAGCAGTACTTC.

This clonotype was found a few times. For the CDR3, the DNA is TGTGCCAGCAGCCCCACCGGGGGGTGGGGGACTGAAGCTTTCTTT. It is translated as CASSPTGGWGTEAFF. The chain couples TRBV7-9 to TRBJ1-1, with D maybe TRBD1 (5 bases). The V end was cut by 5 bases, the J end by 5 bases, with 18 bases between. This CDR3 contains 15 residues. Germline V gene data show CDR1 as SEHNR and CDR2 as FQNEAQ (reference sequence).

The V gene is TRBV6-1, the J gene TRBJ1-1; 9 positions match TRBD1. Trimming removed 6 bases from V and 6 bases from J; junction bases left unmatched: 11. Germline-derived CDR1 and CDR2 are MNHNS and SASEGT. The CDR3 is 15 amino acids. The CDR3, as DNA: TGTGCCAGCAGAAAACCGGGACAGGGTTTTTCTGAAGCTTTCTTT. This gives the protein CASRKPGQGFSEAFF.

This clonotype was recorded a few times. The genes are TRBV4-2 and TRBJ1-3; D remains unclear. The V end lost 3 bases, the J end lost 8 bases, and 8 bases lay between the germline ends. Germline V gene sequence: CDR1 LGHNA, CDR2 YNFKEQ. The CDR3 consists of 12 residues. The CDR3 region is CASSHRLDTIYF. In DNA form, the CDR3 reads TGTGCCAGCAGCCATCGACTGGACACCATATATTTT.

Comment on this clonotype: A single base separates this from a much larger clone, so it may be a read error. This sequence joins TRBV11-2 and TRBJ2-1; a weak D match, TRBD1 (5 bases). Germline V gives CDR1 SGHAT, CDR2 FQNNGV. The CDR3 spans 15 residues. CDR3 protein: CAGSLVLGRRDEQFF. In DNA form, the CDR3 reads TGTGCCGGCAGCTTAGTTCTGGGGCGAAGGGATGAGCAGTTCTTC.

This clonotype was recorded at least ten times. The chain's CDR3 is CASSSAHKGTDTQYF. Here the CDR3 DNA reads TGCGCCAGCAGCTCGGCTCACAAAGGGACAGATACGCAGTATTTT. V gene TRBV5-1 combines with J gene TRBJ2-3, with no clear D. The V and J ends lost 3 bases and 3 bases respectively, with 14 bases between them. This CDR3 is built from 15 residues. Germline CDR1 and CDR2: SGHRS and YFSETQ.

This clonotype was recorded only once. Possible read error: a much larger clone is one base away. This chain connects TRBV30 to TRBJ1-1; unclear D gene. This CDR3 is built from 13 residues. V was cut by 5 bases and J by 0 bases, with 10 bases left in between. The germline CDR1 and CDR2 sequences are GTSNPN and SVGIG (reference sequence). CDR3 protein: CAWGRVLNTEAFF. The DNA for the CDR3 is TGTGCCTGGGGTCGGGTTCTGAACACTGAAGCTTTCTTT.

This clonotype was counted only a few times. This sequence joins TRBV29-1 and TRBJ2-5, with 9 bases aligning to TRBD2. CDR1 and CDR2 (germline): SQVTM, ANQGSEA. This CDR3 is built from 14 residues. V was pared by 6 bases and J by 4 bases, with 9 bases of the junction left unmatched. The CDR3 DNA follows: TGCAGCGTCGCCCTTAGCGGGAGCGTAGAGACCCAGTACTTC. Translating gives CSVALSGSVETQYF.

This clonotype was observed a few times. V and J are TRBV12-3 or TRBV12-4 and TRBJ1-4; D remains unclear. The V end lost 4 bases, the J end lost 8 bases, and 11 bases lay between the germline ends. The CDR3 is made up of 13 amino acids. The CDR3 DNA reads TGTGCCAGCAGTTGGACCGAGCGGGAAAAACTGTTTTTT. As protein: CASSWTEREKLFF.

The CDR3, as DNA: TGTGCCAGTAATCCGGGACTACTCTCCTACGAGCAGTACTTC. Translating it yields CASNPGLLSYEQYF. V gene TRBV19 combines with J gene TRBJ2-7, with TRBD2 identical over 7 bases. The CDR3 loop spans 14 amino acids. CDR1 and CDR2 from the germline V gene are LNHDA and SQIVND (reference sequence). The ends lost 7 bases at V and 0 bases at J; junction bases unmatched: 6.

This clonotype was recorded many times. The chain recombines TRBV5-1 with TRBJ2-5; a possible D gene is TRBD1 (6 bases). Between the trimmed V and J ends, which lost 4 bases and 5 bases, there was a span of 9 bases. This CDR3 region has 12 residues. Germline V CDR1 and CDR2: SGHRS, YFSETQ. The chain's CDR3 is CASSRDTETQYF. CDR3 coding DNA: TGCGCCAGCAGCCGGGACACCGAGACCCAGTACTTC.

The chain employs TRBV11-3 and TRBJ1-1; 11 bases agree with TRBD1. The length of the CDR3 is 12 residues. Germline V gene data show CDR1 as SGHNT and CDR2 as YENEEA. The V and J ends lost 8 bases and 10 bases, in that order; junction bases with no gene match: 6. CDR3 region: CASGTGGRGAFF. In nucleotides, the CDR3 is TGTGCCAGCGGGACAGGGGGTAGAGGAGCTTTCTTT.

This clonotype was picked up many times. This rearrangement joins TRBV28 to TRBJ1-2; TRBD1 aligns across 9 bases. Germline CDR1 and CDR2: MDHEN and SYDVKM. V gave up 6 bases and J gave up 2 bases; unmatched junction bases: 13. CDR3 length: 17 residues. CDR3 sequence: CASRRTGTGHANYGYTF. The CDR3 DNA is TGTGCCAGCAGGCGCACTGGGACAGGGCACGCCAACTATGGCTACACCTTC.

This clonotype was seen at least ten times. The chain recombines TRBV29-1 with TRBJ2-7; TRBD1 matches 7 bases. CDR1 is SQVTM, CDR2 ANQGSEA, per germline. Losses at the gene ends were 7 bases for V and 3 bases for J; bases not matched to a gene: 9. CDR3 length: 13 residues. This CDR3 is CSASYRDSYEQYF. CDR3 nucleotide sequence: TGCAGCGCCTCGTACCGGGACAGCTACGAGCAGTACTTC.